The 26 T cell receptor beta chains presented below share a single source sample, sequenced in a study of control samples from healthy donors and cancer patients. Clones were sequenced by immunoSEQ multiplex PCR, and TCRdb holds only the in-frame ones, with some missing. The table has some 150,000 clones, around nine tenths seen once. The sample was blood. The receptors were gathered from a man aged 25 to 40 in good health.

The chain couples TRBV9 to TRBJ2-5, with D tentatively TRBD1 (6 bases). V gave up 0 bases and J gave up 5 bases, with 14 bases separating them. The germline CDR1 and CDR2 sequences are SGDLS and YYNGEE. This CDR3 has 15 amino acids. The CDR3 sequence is CASSVDGGQLETQYF. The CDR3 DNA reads TGTGCCAGCAGCGTAGATGGAGGACAGCTTGAGACCCAGTACTTC.

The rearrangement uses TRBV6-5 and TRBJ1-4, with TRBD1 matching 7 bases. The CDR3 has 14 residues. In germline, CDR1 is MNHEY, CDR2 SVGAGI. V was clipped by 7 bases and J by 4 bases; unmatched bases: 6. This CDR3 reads CASIRDSFNEKLFF. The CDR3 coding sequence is TGTGCCAGCATACGGGACAGCTTTAATGAAAAACTGTTTTTT.

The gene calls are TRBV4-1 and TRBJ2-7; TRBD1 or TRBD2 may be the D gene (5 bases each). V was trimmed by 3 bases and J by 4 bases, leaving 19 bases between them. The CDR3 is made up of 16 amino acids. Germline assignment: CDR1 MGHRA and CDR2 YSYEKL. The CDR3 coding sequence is TGCGCCAGCAGCCATGACAAAACGGGACGGAAGTACGAGCAGTACTTC. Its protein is CASSHDKTGRKYEQYF.

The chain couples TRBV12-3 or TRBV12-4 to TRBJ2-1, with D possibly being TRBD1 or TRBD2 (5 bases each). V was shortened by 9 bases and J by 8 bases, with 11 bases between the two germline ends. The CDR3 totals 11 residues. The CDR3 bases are TGTGCCAGTGGATTGGGGGATGAGCAGTTCTTC. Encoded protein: CASGLGDEQFF.

This CDR3 is CASNSRTGRSTGYTF. The CDR3 nucleotides are TGTGCCAGTAACTCCCGGACAGGGCGATCAACTGGCTACACCTTC. The chain links TRBV19 to TRBJ1-2; TRBD1 matches at 8 bases. Germline V gene sequence: CDR1 LNHDA, CDR2 SQIVND (reference sequence). The CDR3 spans 15 residues. V trimming: 7 bases; J trimming: 7 bases; junction bases outside the gene matches: 14. The variable domain in full, completed from reference TRBV19 and TRBJ1-2, reads DGGITQSPKYLFRKEGQNVTLSCEQNLNHDAMYWYRQDPGQGLRLIYYSQIVNDFQKGDIAEGYSVSREKKESFPLTVTSAQKNPTAFYLCASNSRTGRSTGYTFGSGTRLTVV.

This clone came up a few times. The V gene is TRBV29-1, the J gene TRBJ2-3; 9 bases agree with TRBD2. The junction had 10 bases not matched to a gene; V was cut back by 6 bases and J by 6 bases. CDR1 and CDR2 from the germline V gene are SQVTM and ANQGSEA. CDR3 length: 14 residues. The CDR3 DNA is TGCAGCGTCTACACTAGCGGGCGGGGGGATACGCAGTATTTT. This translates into CSVYTSGRGDTQYF.

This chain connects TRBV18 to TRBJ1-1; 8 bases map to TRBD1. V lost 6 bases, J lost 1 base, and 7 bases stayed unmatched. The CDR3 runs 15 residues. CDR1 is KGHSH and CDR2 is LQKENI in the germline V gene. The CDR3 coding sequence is TGTGCCAGCTCTCCAGGACAGGGCGGGAACACTGAAGCTTTCTTT. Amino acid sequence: CASSPGQGGNTEAFF.

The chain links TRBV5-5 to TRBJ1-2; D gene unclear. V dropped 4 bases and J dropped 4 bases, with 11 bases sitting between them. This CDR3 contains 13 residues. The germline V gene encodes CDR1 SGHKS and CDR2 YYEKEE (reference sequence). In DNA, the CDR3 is TGTGCCAGCAGCCCCCCAGCCGGCTATGGCTACACCTTC. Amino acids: CASSPPAGYGYTF.

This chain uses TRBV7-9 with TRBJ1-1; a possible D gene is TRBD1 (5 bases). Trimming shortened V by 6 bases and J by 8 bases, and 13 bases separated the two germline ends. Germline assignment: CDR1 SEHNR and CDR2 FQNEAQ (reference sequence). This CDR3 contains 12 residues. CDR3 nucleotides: TGTGCCAGCAGTTTAATGGGGGTCGAAGCTTTCTTT. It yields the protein CASSLMGVEAFF.

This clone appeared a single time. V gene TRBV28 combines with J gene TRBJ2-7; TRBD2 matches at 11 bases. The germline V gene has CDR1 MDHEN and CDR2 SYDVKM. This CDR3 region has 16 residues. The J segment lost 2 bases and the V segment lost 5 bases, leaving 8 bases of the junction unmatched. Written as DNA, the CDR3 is TGTGCCAGCAGTCCCCTGGGACTAGCGGCACCCTACGAGCAGTACTTC. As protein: CASSPLGLAAPYEQYF.

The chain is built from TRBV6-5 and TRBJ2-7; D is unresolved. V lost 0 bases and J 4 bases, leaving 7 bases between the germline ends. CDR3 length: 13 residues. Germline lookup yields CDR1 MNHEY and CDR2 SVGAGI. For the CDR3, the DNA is TGTGCCAGCAGTTACTCTACCCGTTACGAGCAGTACTTC. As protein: CASSYSTRYEQYF.

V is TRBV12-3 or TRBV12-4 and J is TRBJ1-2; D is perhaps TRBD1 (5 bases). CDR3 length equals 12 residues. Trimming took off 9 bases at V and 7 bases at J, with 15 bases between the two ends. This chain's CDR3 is CARMQGICGYTF. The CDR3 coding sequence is TGTGCCAGGATGCAGGGCATTTGTGGCTACACCTTC.

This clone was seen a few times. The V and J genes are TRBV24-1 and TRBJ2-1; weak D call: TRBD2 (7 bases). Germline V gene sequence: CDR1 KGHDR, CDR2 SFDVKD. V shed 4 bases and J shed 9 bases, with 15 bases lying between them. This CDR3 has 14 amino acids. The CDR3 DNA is TGTGCCACCAGTGAAGCGGGACAAGTTGGTGAGCAGTTCTTC. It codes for CATSEAGQVGEQFF.

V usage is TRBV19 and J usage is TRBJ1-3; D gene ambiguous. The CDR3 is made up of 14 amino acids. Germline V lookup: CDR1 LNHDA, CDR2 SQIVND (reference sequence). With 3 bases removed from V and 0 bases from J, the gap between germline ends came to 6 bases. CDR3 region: CASSIPSSGNTIYF. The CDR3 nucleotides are TGTGCCAGTAGTATTCCAAGCTCTGGAAACACCATATATTTT.

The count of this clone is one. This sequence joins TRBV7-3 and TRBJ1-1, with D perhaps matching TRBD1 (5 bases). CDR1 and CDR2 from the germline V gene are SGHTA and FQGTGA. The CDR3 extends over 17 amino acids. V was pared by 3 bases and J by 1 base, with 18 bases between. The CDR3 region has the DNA TGTGCCAGCAGCTTGTGGGCACTCGGGGGGACGAACACTGAAGCTTTCTTT. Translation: CASSLWALGGTNTEAFF.

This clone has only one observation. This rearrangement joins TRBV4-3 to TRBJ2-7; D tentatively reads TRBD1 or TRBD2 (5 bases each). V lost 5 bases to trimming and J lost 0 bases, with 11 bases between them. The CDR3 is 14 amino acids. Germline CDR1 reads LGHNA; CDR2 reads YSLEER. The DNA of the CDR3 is TGCGCCAGCAGCAGGGGACGGGACTCCTACGAGCAGTACTTC. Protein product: CASSRGRDSYEQYF.

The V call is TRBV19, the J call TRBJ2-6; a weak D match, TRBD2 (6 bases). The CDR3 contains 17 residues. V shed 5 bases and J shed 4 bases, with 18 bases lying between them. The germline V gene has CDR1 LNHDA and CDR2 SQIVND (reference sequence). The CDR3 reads CASSPRSGGTGANVLTF. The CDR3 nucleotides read TGTGCCAGTAGTCCCCGGTCCGGCGGGACCGGGGCCAACGTCCTGACTTTC.

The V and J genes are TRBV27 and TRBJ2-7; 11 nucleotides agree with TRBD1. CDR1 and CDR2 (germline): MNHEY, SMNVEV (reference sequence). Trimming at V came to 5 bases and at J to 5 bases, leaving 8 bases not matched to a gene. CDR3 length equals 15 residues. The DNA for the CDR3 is TGTGCCAGCAGTACCATTAGGACAGGGGGCCACGAGCAGTACTTC. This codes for CASSTIRTGGHEQYF.

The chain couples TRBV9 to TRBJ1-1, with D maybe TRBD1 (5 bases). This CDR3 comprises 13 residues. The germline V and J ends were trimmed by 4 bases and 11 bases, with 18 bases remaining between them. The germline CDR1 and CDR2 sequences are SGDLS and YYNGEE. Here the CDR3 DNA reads TGTGCCAGCAGCTCCCAGAGGCAGGGTTTGGCTTTCTTT. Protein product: CASSSQRQGLAFF.

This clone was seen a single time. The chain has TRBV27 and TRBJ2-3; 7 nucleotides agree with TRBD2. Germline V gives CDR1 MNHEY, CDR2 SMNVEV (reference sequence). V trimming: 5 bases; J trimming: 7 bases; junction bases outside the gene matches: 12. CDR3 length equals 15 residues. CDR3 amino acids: CASSPLSGTSNTQYF. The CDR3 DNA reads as TGTGCCAGCAGTCCCCTAAGCGGGACTTCAAATACGCAGTATTTT.

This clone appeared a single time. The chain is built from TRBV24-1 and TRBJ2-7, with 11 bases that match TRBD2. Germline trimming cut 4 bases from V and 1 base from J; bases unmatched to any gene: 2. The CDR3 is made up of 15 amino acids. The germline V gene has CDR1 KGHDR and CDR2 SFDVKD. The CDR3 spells CATSEGTSGSYEQYF. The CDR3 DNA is TGTGCCACCAGTGAAGGGACTAGCGGATCCTACGAGCAGTACTTC.

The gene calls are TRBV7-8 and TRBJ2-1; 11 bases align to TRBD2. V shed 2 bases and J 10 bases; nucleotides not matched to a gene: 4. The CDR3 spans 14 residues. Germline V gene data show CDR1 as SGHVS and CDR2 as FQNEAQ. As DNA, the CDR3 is TGTGCCAGCAGCTTACCACTAGCGGGAGACGAGCAGTTCTTC. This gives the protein CASSLPLAGDEQFF.

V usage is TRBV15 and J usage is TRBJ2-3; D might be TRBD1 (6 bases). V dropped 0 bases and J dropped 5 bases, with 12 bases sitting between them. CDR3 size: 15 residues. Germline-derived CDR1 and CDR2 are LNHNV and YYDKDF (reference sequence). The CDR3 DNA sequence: TGTGCCACCAGCAGAGATCCAGGGGATGGAGATACGCAGTATTTT. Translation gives CATSRDPGDGDTQYF.

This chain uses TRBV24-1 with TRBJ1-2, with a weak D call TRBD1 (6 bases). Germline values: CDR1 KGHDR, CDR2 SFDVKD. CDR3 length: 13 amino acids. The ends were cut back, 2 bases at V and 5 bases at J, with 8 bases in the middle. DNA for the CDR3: TGTGCCACCAGTGATTCTACAGGGTATGGCTACACCTTC. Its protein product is CATSDSTGYGYTF.

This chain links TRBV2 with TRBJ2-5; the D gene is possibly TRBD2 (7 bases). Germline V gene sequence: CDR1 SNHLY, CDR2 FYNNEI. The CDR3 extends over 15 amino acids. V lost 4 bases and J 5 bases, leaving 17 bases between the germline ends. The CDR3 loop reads CASSVIGGAGETQYF. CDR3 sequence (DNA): TGTGCCAGCAGTGTTATTGGGGGGGCCGGCGAGACCCAGTACTTC.

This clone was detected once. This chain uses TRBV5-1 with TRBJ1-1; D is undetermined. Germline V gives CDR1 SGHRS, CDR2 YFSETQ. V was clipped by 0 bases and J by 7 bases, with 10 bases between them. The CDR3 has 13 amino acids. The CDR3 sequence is CASSLGGYGEAFF. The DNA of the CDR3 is TGCGCCAGCAGCTTGGGAGGCTATGGTGAAGCTTTCTTT.